This TCR beta chain was profiled in a study of blood T cell repertoires in COVID-19. About the research overall: Sources were T cells, B-cell-depleted T cells, or PBMCs; the material itself was cDNA or gDNA.

The table came from immunoSEQ multiplex PCR; TCRdb's copy has only in-frame clones and leaves some out. The profile shows 170,000 or so clones, approximately 86% of them singletons. The sequenced material came from peripheral blood. The clonotype comes from a man in his fifties with active or convalescent COVID-19.

The CDR3 loop reads CASSQDWGPSYEQYF. CDR3 DNA sequence: TGTGCCAGCAGCCAAGACTGGGGGCCGTCCTACGAGCAGTACTTC. The chain has TRBV14 and TRBJ2-7; D might be TRBD1 (6 bases). Germline CDR1 reads SGHDN; CDR2 reads FVKESK. The CDR3 extends over 15 amino acids. V was pared by 0 bases and J by 1 base, with 10 bases between. Using reference TRBV14 and TRBJ2-7 for the parts outside the CDR3, the full variable domain is EAGVTQFPSHSVIEKGQTVTLRCDPISGHDNLYWYRRVMGKEIKFLLHFVKESKQDESGMPNNRFLAERTGGTYSTLKVQPAELEDSGVYFCASSQDWGPSYEQYFGPGTRLTVT.